This T cell receptor (beta chain) was sequenced during a study of blood T cell repertoires in COVID-19 (dated by TCRdb to the early 2020s). Study-wide context: Samples covering the acute and convalescent phases of COVID-19 were provided by collaborators in the United States, Italy and Spain. The samples were drawn from the first 160 participants of the ongoing ImmuneRACE study and from 1,254 subjects provided by 6 global collaborators. HLA class I and class II types, where available, came from metadata supplied by the sample provider rather than from assay-based typing. Subjects who had been exposed to COVID-19, were actively infected with it, or had recovered from it provided the deeply sampled blood TCRbeta repertoires that made up the dataset. Sample metadata almost always included a de-identified subject ID, COVID-19 status, age in years and sex. The repertoires were released in a freely available public database intended as a resource for research on the immune response to SARS-CoV-2. The prospective study material was composed of cDNA or gDNA derived from T cells, B-cell-depleted T cells, or PBMCs.

The study at large found these results: Clinical and demographic metadata were provided uncurated, with the amount varying by source and participant.

The germline ends are 6 bases apart after V is trimmed by 7 bases and J by 5 bases. The CDR3 starts with the cysteine, ends with the phenylalanine, and has 10 residues. The kept DNA is CDR3 alone, 30 bases in frame from the first base. The CDR1 and CDR2 encoded by the germline V gene (reference sequence) are SGHKS and YYEKEE. Comments on this clone: Its antigen has not been determined. One base away there is no much larger clone; base qualities are not given.

The immunoSEQ Assay, a bias-controlled multiplex PCR, was used to amplify TCRbeta CDR3 regions from genomic DNA. In the source study's methods: Within the assay, amplification of reference gene primers was used to estimate how many nucleated cells each sample contained. To quantify the absolute abundance of each unique TCRbeta CDR3 rearrangement, sequence reads were collapsed and filtered. For each sample, productive Simpson clonality was calculated as the square root of Simpson's diversity index across productive rearrangements. Here the immuneACCESS table is served through TCRdb, limited to in-frame sequences with V and J called. Missing clones are a known gap in these copies; in checked studies unresolved V genes cover under half, and the rest lacks a known reason. The V and J calls and clone size were taken over from that table, and D and trimming were inferred from the DNA. This sample is represented by around 200,000 clones; 85% of them were singletons. Of the sample, roughly 20% falls within the top ten clones.

Participants in the prospective study were aged roughly 18 to 100 years, lived in 20 to 25 United States geographic areas, and enrolled through a virtual design. To assign participants to cohorts, the prospective study relied on clinical history that participants themselves reported in a screening survey and a study questionnaire. Recovered participants in ImmuneRACE Cohort 3 were defined by two consecutive negative NP/OP PCR tests, clearance by a healthcare professional, or resolution of symptoms. Mobile phlebotomists in the prospective study collected whole blood, serum and a nasopharyngeal or oropharyngeal swab from every participant. Prospective study participants could optionally give additional blood draws and questionnaires over a 2-month period. Blood samples from the prospective study were shipped frozen or at room temperature prior to DNA extraction.

The receptor was derived from a man in his forties or fifties who had recovered from COVID-19. This chain joins TRBV5-5 to TRBJ2-5; the D gene is perhaps TRBD1, from 5 matching bases. Material: PBMCs or T cells enriched from blood (not recorded which). The DNA sequence is given as TGTGCCAGCCAGGGTGAGACCCAGTACTTC. Its protein is CASQGETQYF.